This T cell receptor (beta chain) was profiled in a study of cytomegalovirus exposure and HLA in healthy donors. Vbeta (60) and Jbeta (13) primers were used in the PCR. Only in-frame clones appear in the TCRdb table, and some are missing; sequencing was by immunoSEQ multiplex PCR. The sample contains roughly 150,000 clones, 80% of which appear only once. Deletions cut 5 bases from V and 0 bases from J, with 10 bases between. The germline gives CDR1 MNHNY, CDR2 SVGAGI (reference sequence). The CDR3 spans 14 residues. This clone is a singleton in its sample. This chain uses TRBV6-6 with TRBJ1-2; D may be TRBD1 (6 bases). Sequences were obtained from PBMCs. The sequence was obtained from a woman between 40 and 55 years old in good health and CMV-seronegative. The CDR3 region is CASSRTAANYGYTF. The DNA for the CDR3 is TGTGCCAGCAGTCGGACAGCAGCTAACTATGGCTACACCTTC.